The next 27 T cell receptor beta chains were all read from a single sample in a study of early T cells in non-severe SARS-CoV-2 infection. MiXCR, run by TCRdb on the 5' RACE reads, gives a single entry per CDR3 protein. The sample gives 80,000 or so distinct CDR3 sequences, approximately 6% of which show up once; 7.8% is in the top ten. The sequencing sample was made of whole blood. The source is an adult who was a healthcare worker with PCR-confirmed SARS-CoV-2 infection or an uninfected control (not recorded which).

The chain couples TRBV7-8 to TRBJ1-5; possibly TRBD1 for D (5 bases). CDR1 is SGHVS and CDR2 is FQNEAQ in the germline V gene. Trimming removed 5 bases at V and 4 bases at J, with 15 bases between. The CDR3 is 15 residues long. CDR3 sequence (DNA): TGTGCCAGCAGCACACAATCAGGGACTAATCAGCCCCAGCATTTT. This codes for CASSTQSGTNQPQHF.

This clonotype was found a few times. The chain carries TRBV20-1 and TRBJ2-5; TRBD2 matches at 10 bases. The CDR3 is made up of 15 amino acids. Germline V gives CDR1 DFQATT, CDR2 SNEGSKA (reference sequence). V shed 4 bases, J shed 4 bases, and the junction held 9 bases outside the gene matches. CDR3 nucleotide sequence: TGCAGTGCTACTGGAAGCGGGGGGGCCACAGAGACCCAGTACTTC. Protein product: CSATGSGGATETQYF.

This clonotype showed up just a few times. V gene TRBV11-2 combines with J gene TRBJ2-1; TRBD2 matches 10 bases. Per germline, CDR1 SGHAT and CDR2 FQNNGV. Germline trimming cut 4 bases from V and 10 bases from J; bases unmatched to any gene: 7. The CDR3 totals 14 residues. CDR3 sequence (DNA): TGTGCCAGCAGCTCCCGGACTAGCGGTGCCGAGCAGTTCTTC. This translates into CASSSRTSGAEQFF.

This chain joins TRBV12-3 or TRBV12-4 and TRBJ1-3; the D is unclear. The V end lost 7 bases, the J end lost 2 bases, and 18 bases lay between the germline ends. The CDR3 is 16 residues long. The CDR3 protein is CASTPLAPMAGNTIYF. The CDR3, as DNA: TGTGCCAGCACCCCTTTGGCCCCCATGGCTGGAAACACCATATATTTT.

This clonotype appeared a few times. The chain links TRBV6-1 to TRBJ2-7; a weak D match, TRBD2 (6 bases). The V gene's germline CDR1 is MNHNS and CDR2 SASEGT. This CDR3 has 19 amino acids. Between the trimmed V and J ends, which lost 2 bases and 2 bases, there was a span of 25 bases. As DNA, the CDR3 is TGTGCCAGCAGTGAACGCGGGGCAGGGCCATTTACTCGAACCTACGAGCAGTACTTC. Protein product: CASSERGAGPFTRTYEQYF.

This chain links TRBV7-2 with TRBJ2-3; D not resolved. Germline V CDR1 and CDR2: SGHTA, FQGNSA. The ends were cut back, 5 bases at V and 11 bases at J, with 14 bases in the middle. This CDR3 contains 12 residues. CDR3 coding DNA: TGTGCCAGCAGCCAAAGCTCGCGGAAGCAGTATTTT. Its protein product is CASSQSSRKQYF. Combining the CDR3 with reference TRBV7-2 and TRBJ2-3 gives the whole variable domain GAGVSQSPSNKVTEKGKDVELRCDPISGHTALYWYRQSLGQGLEFLIYFQGNSAPDKSGLPSDRFSAERTGGSVSTLTIQRTQQEDSAVYLCASSQSSRKQYFGPGTRLTVL.

In its sample, this clonotype was seen many times. CDR3 sequence (DNA): TGTGCCAGCAGCCAGGTGGCCATGGTTTCACCCCTCCACTTT. Protein: CASSQVAMVSPLHF. The chain couples TRBV14 to TRBJ1-6; D is uncertain. Germline CDR1 is SGHDN and CDR2 is FVKESK. The V gene lost 3 bases and the J gene lost 9 bases, with 12 bases spanning the gap. The CDR3 covers 14 residues.

The V call is TRBV7-9, the J call TRBJ2-3; TRBD1 matches 9 bases. Germline loops: CDR1 SEHNR, CDR2 FQNEAQ (reference sequence). This CDR3 comprises 15 residues. The V and J ends lost 5 bases and 2 bases, in that order; junction bases with no gene match: 5. Here the CDR3 reads CASSHGQGITDTQYF. In DNA, the CDR3 is TGTGCCAGCAGCCATGGACAGGGGATCACAGATACGCAGTATTTT.

This clonotype was observed a few times. The V and J genes are TRBV20-1 and TRBJ2-5; 12 nucleotides align to TRBD2. Germline V lookup: CDR1 DFQATT, CDR2 SNEGSKA (reference sequence). V shed 4 bases and J 4 bases; nucleotides not matched to a gene: 10. CDR3 size: 16 residues. The CDR3 DNA sequence: TGCAGTGCTAACCCCGGACTAGCGGGACACTCAGAGACCCAGTACTTC. It codes for CSANPGLAGHSETQYF.

This sequence joins TRBV5-4 and TRBJ1-2, with D maybe TRBD1 (5 bases). Germline loops: CDR1 SGHNT, CDR2 YYREEE (reference sequence). The CDR3 loop spans 17 amino acids. Trimming pared 4 bases from V and 2 bases from J, leaving 21 bases between. CDR3 bases: TGTGCCAGCAGCACGCCCGGGGGAGGGCCGGAGAACTATGGCTACACCTTC. This gives the protein CASSTPGGGPENYGYTF.

The chain recombines TRBV7-7 with TRBJ1-2; TRBD1 is a possible D gene (5 bases). Germline values: CDR1 SSHAT, CDR2 FNYEAQ (reference sequence). V was pared by 5 bases and J by 6 bases, with 25 bases between. CDR3 length: 17 residues. The CDR3 loop is CASSPTGPYLGKDGYTF. Here the CDR3 DNA reads TGTGCCAGCAGCCCTACGGGACCGTATTTGGGTAAAGATGGCTACACCTTC. The full variable domain, in which reference TRBV7-7 and TRBJ1-2 provide the parts outside the CDR3, is GAGVSQSPRYKVTKRGQDVTLRCDPISSHATLYWYQQALGQGPEFLTYFNYEAQPDKSGLPSDRFSAERPEGSISTLTIQRTEQRDSAMYRCASSPTGPYLGKDGYTFGSGTRLTVV.

This clonotype was seen at least ten times. The chain is built from TRBV6-5 and TRBJ2-1, with 10 bases that match TRBD2. The V segment lost 0 bases and the J segment 4 bases; nucleotides outside the gene matches: 6. Germline values: CDR1 MNHEY, CDR2 SVGAGI. There are 17 residues in the CDR3. CDR3 sequence (DNA): TGTGCCAGCAGTTACTCATCTAGCGGGAGATGGTACAATGAGCAGTTCTTC. Amino acid sequence: CASSYSSSGRWYNEQFF.

This clonotype is deemed medium-sized (0.01 to 0.1%). This chain joins TRBV3-1 and TRBJ1-1; no clear D. Trimming stripped 1 base from V and 7 bases from J, with 7 bases between. From germline, CDR1 is LGHDT and CDR2 YNNKEL (reference sequence). This CDR3 is built from 12 residues. The CDR3 loop is CASSQGLVEAFF. The CDR3 DNA reads as TGTGCCAGCAGCCAAGGTCTGGTTGAAGCTTTCTTT.

There are a few counts of this clonotype. The rearrangement links TRBV7-7 to TRBJ2-7; 8 bases are shared with TRBD2. Germline CDR1 SSHAT, CDR2 FNYEAQ (reference sequence). CDR3 length equals 15 residues. The J segment lost 2 bases and the V segment lost 5 bases, leaving 8 bases of the junction unmatched. Here the CDR3 DNA reads TGTGCCAGCAGCCCGGGGCTAGCGGGCACCTACGAGCAGTACTTC. Protein product: CASSPGLAGTYEQYF.

The table lists this clonotype with a few counts. The CDR3 protein is CASSLYWTSGKDTQYF. CDR3 nucleotides: TGTGCCAGCAGCTTGTACTGGACTAGCGGAAAAGATACGCAGTATTTT. This chain joins TRBV7-2 and TRBJ2-3; TRBD2 matches at 10 bases. J lost 5 bases, V lost 3 bases, and 8 bases had no gene match. In germline, CDR1 is SGHTA, CDR2 FQGNSA. This CDR3 is 16 amino acids long.

V and J are TRBV6-5 and TRBJ2-7; the D call may be TRBD1 or TRBD2 (6 bases each). V was shortened by 9 bases and J by 6 bases, with 21 bases between the two germline ends. The CDR3 contains 14 residues. Germline assignment: CDR1 MNHEY and CDR2 SVGAGI. Here the CDR3 reads CARDRRGYRGEQYF. The DNA for the CDR3 is TGTGCCAGAGACAGGAGGGGATACCGTGGCGAGCAGTACTTC.

There are many counts of this clonotype. The J gene is TRBJ2-1, the V gene TRBV7-9; 14 bases match TRBD2. This CDR3 contains 14 residues. V dropped 4 bases and J dropped 10; count of bases not matched to a gene: 3. Per the germline V gene, CDR1 is SEHNR and CDR2 is FQNEAQ (reference sequence). The CDR3 protein is CASSSGLAGAEQFF. CDR3 DNA: TGTGCCAGCAGCTCGGGACTAGCGGGAGCCGAGCAGTTCTTC.

This clonotype was seen more than once but under ten times. The chain carries TRBV5-1 and TRBJ1-1; TRBD1 might be the D (5 bases). This CDR3 is built from 14 residues. Trimming left V 4 bases short and J 4 bases short, with 14 bases between. The germline gives CDR1 SGHRS, CDR2 YFSETQ. CDR3 loop: CASSHGGVGTEAFF. The CDR3 bases are TGCGCCAGCAGCCACGGGGGGGTTGGCACTGAAGCTTTCTTT.

The sample holds a few counts of this clonotype. The rearrangement joins TRBV19 to TRBJ1-1; D is uncertain. Trimming took 3 bases from V and 1 from J, leaving 6 bases between them. Germline V gives CDR1 LNHDA, CDR2 SQIVND (reference sequence). CDR3 length: 13 residues. The DNA of the CDR3 is TGTGCCAGTAGTATCGGACGGAACACTGAAGCTTTCTTT. Its protein product is CASSIGRNTEAFF.

The rearrangement links TRBV6-6 to TRBJ2-1; 8 bases match TRBD2. CDR3 size: 15 residues. The ends lost 2 bases at V and 8 bases at J; junction bases unmatched: 8. Germline V CDR1 and CDR2: MNHNY, SVGAGI (reference sequence). In nucleotides, the CDR3 is TGTGCCAGCAGTTACGGAGCGGGGGTAATCTATGAGCAGTTCTTC. Protein: CASSYGAGVIYEQFF.

This clonotype was seen many times. The V call is TRBV7-2, the J call TRBJ1-1; D might be TRBD1 (5 bases). Per germline, CDR1 SGHTA and CDR2 FQGNSA. Between the trimmed V and J ends, which lost 5 bases and 1 base, there was a span of 11 bases. CDR3 length equals 14 residues. Here the CDR3 DNA reads TGTGCCAGCAGCCCCAGGACAAAGAACACTGAAGCTTTCTTT. It translates to CASSPRTKNTEAFF.

This clonotype was counted at least ten times. The chain carries TRBV11-2 and TRBJ2-5; no reliable D call. V lost 0 bases to trimming and J lost 3 bases, with 5 bases between them. Germline lookup yields CDR1 SGHAT and CDR2 FQNNGV. This CDR3 spans 13 amino acids. This CDR3 is CASSLDMEETQYF. DNA for the CDR3: TGTGCCAGCAGCTTAGATATGGAAGAGACCCAGTACTTC.

This clonotype has a handful of counts. V gene TRBV5-1 combines with J gene TRBJ2-2; 10 nucleotides agree with TRBD1. The CDR3 is 15 amino acids. The germline CDR1 and CDR2 sequences are SGHRS and YFSETQ. V trimming: 4 bases; J trimming: 7 bases; junction bases outside the gene matches: 7. The CDR3 reads CASSVGQGMSGELFF. CDR3 in DNA: TGCGCCAGCAGCGTGGGACAGGGGATGAGCGGGGAGCTGTTTTTT.

The sample holds many counts of this clonotype. This chain uses TRBV4-1 with TRBJ2-1, with 8 bases matching TRBD2. CDR3 size: 15 residues. The V gene end was trimmed by 0 bases and the J gene end by 5 bases; junction bases not matched to a gene: 3. Per germline, CDR1 MGHRA and CDR2 YSYEKL. The DNA for the CDR3 is TGCGCCAGCAGCCAAGAAAGGACTAGCAACAATGAGCAGTTCTTC. It translates to CASSQERTSNNEQFF.

This clonotype was recorded at least ten times. J is TRBJ1-6 and V is TRBV6-5; 11 positions agree with TRBD1. The CDR3 extends over 18 amino acids. The V segment lost 0 bases and the J segment 9 bases; nucleotides outside the gene matches: 10. Germline V gives CDR1 MNHEY, CDR2 SVGAGI. Here the CDR3 DNA reads TGTGCCAGCAGTTACTCGCGGGCCCTAGGACAGGGGGCTTCACCCCTCCACTTT. Translation: CASSYSRALGQGASPLHF.

This clonotype has just a few counts. The chain has TRBV6-1 and TRBJ2-3; possible D gene TRBD2, 6 bases. Germline lookup yields CDR1 MNHNS and CDR2 SASEGT. This CDR3 is 12 amino acids long. V lost 8 bases and J 5 bases, leaving 11 bases between the germline ends. CDR3 sequence reads: CASARRGDTQYF. CDR3 nucleotides: TGTGCCAGCGCTCGGAGGGGAGATACGCAGTATTTT.

This clonotype showed up many times. The rearrangement joins TRBV20-1 to TRBJ2-7; D may be TRBD2 (5 bases). The CDR3 is made up of 13 amino acids. V was trimmed by 5 bases and J by 0 bases, leaving 11 bases between them. The V gene's germline CDR1 is DFQATT and CDR2 SNEGSKA (reference sequence). The DNA for the CDR3 is TGCAGTGCTCGGCTCGGACTCTCCTACGAGCAGTACTTC. Translated: CSARLGLSYEQYF.